A selection of T cell receptor beta chains follows, all from one sample in a study of CD4 T cells in relation to SARS-CoV-2 and coronaviruses. The assay was immunoSEQ multiplex PCR, and TCRdb's table has in-frame clones only and misses some. The table shows roughly 63,000 clones, with about 95% occurring only once. Sequencing input: naive CD4+ T cells from PBMCs. The receptor source for this set is a human donor in good health. CDR3s include the opening cysteine and the closing phenylalanine or tryptophan. Each record gives: V gene, D gene, CDR3 length, clone size, J gene, CDR3 DNA, CDR3 protein. The D gene is left open where the match is weak. A clone size is listed for some rows: how often the clone was seen (once, few, many), or a class if it is expanded.

TRBV27,TRBD1,15,NA,TRBJ1-4,TGTGCCAGCAGTTTATTCGGGACAGGGGATGAAAAACTGTTTTTT,CASSLFGTGDEKLFF
TRBV28,NA,14,once,TRBJ2-7,TGTGCCACCACGATTCCTAGCGACTCCTACGAGCAGTACTTC,CATTIPSDSYEQYF
TRBV7-8,TRBD2,14,NA,TRBJ2-7,TGTGCCAGCAGCTCAGGACTAGCGGGTCACGAGCAGTACTTC,CASSSGLAGHEQYF
TRBV7-3,NA,14,NA,TRBJ2-3,TGTGCCAGCAGCTTGCGGCAGGGTACAGATACGCAGTATTTT,CASSLRQGTDTQYF
TRBV27,TRBD1,17,NA,TRBJ2-7,TGTGCCAGCAGCAGGGACAGGGGCTTTGGCTTCTCCTACGAGCAGTACTTC,CASSRDRGFGFSYEQYF
TRBV18,NA,13,NA,TRBJ1-1,TGTGCCAGCTCACCAGCACTCAACACTGAAGCTTTCTTT,CASSPALNTEAFF
TRBV20-1,NA,13,NA,TRBJ1-2,TGCAGTGCTAGTGGGGGGGTAATCTATGGCTACACCTTC,CSASGGVIYGYTF
TRBV28,TRBD1,15,NA,TRBJ2-1,TGTGCCAGCAGCGCAGGGGGCGCCGACTACAATGAGCAGTTCTTC,CASSAGGADYNEQFF
TRBV9,TRBD2,17,NA,TRBJ2-3,TGTGCCAGCAGCGTAGCGGGGACTAGCGTGACGAGGCGTACGCAGTATTTT,CASSVAGTSVTRRTQYF
TRBV29-1,TRBD1,14,NA,TRBJ2-2,TGCAGCGTGCGGACAGGGGAAAACACCGGGGAGCTGTTTTTT,CSVRTGENTGELFF
TRBV28,NA,11,NA,TRBJ2-7,TGTGCCAGCAGCACCATGTGGGAGCAGTACTTC,CASSTMWEQYF
TRBV11-2,NA,14,NA,TRBJ2-7,TGTGCCAGCAGCTTAGAGAGGGGTTCCTACGAGCAGTACTTC,CASSLERGSYEQYF
TRBV7-2,NA,14,NA,TRBJ1-1,TGTGCCAGCAGCTTAGGCGGGGGAAACACTGAAGCTTTCTTT,CASSLGGGNTEAFF
TRBV6-6,TRBD2,13,NA,TRBJ2-7,TGTGCCAGCACTAGCGGGAGGGCCTACGAGCAGTACTTC,CASTSGRAYEQYF
TRBV5-4,TRBD1,16,NA,TRBJ2-5,TGTGCCAGCAGCGTTCTTGGACAGGGATCCCGAGAGACCCAGTACTTC,CASSVLGQGSRETQYF
TRBV6-5,TRBD1,15,NA,TRBJ2-7,TGTGCCAGCAGTTACGACCGACAGGGGCGGTACGAGCAGTACTTC,CASSYDRQGRYEQYF
TRBV11-1,NA,14,NA,TRBJ1-1,TGTGCCAGCAGCCGAGCGGGGGAGAACACTGAAGCTTTCTTT,CASSRAGENTEAFF
TRBV5-6,NA,12,NA,TRBJ1-6,TGTGCCAGCAGCTTAGGGGATTCACCCCTCCACTTT,CASSLGDSPLHF
TRBV5-1,NA,15,NA,TRBJ1-3,TGCGCCAGCAGCTTGGGGGGGACATCAAGAAACACCATATATTTT,CASSLGGTSRNTIYF
TRBV28,NA,13,NA,TRBJ1-2,TGTGCCAGCAGCAGCCCAGGGGCAAGTGGCTACACCTTC,CASSSPGASGYTF
TRBV7-9,NA,14,NA,TRBJ2-3,TGTGCCAGCAGCTTCGAAGGGCCCGGAGATACGCAGTATTTT,CASSFEGPGDTQYF
TRBV24-1,TRBD1,17,NA,TRBJ1-5,TGTGCCACCAGTGAGCACCGGGACAGTAATAGCAATCAGCCCCAGCATTTT,CATSEHRDSNSNQPQHF
TRBV2,NA,12,NA,TRBJ1-1,TGTGCCAGCAGTACCCAGGGGCTCGAAGCTTTCTTT,CASSTQGLEAFF
TRBV7-9,TRBD1,16,NA,TRBJ1-4,TGTGCCAGCAGCAAGGACAGGGAATGGCCTAATGAAAAACTGTTTTTT,CASSKDREWPNEKLFF
TRBV18,TRBD1,14,NA,TRBJ2-7,TGTGCCAGCTCACCAGGGACAGCTTCACACGAGCAGTACTTC,CASSPGTASHEQYF
TRBV5-4,TRBD1,15,NA,TRBJ1-3,TGTGCCAGCAGGCCGGAAACAGGGGCTGGAAACACCATATATTTT,CASRPETGAGNTIYF
TRBV27,TRBD1,17,NA,TRBJ1-2,TGTGCCAGCACCGGGGGGGACAGGGTGGGTCGAGGCTATGGCTACACCTTC,CASTGGDRVGRGYGYTF
TRBV2,TRBD2,14,NA,TRBJ2-5,TGTGCCAGTGGACCCCGGGGACTAGTGGAGACCCAGTACTTC,CASGPRGLVETQYF
TRBV10-1,NA,15,NA,TRBJ2-3,TGCGCCAGCAGTGAGTCGTCTCGAGGTTCTGGGATGCAGTATTTT,CASSESSRGSGMQYF
TRBV7-9,NA,14,NA,TRBJ1-4,TGTGCCAGCAGTTCTCAGGGGACTTTGGAAAAACTGTTTTTT,CASSSQGTLEKLFF
TRBV6-2/TRBV6-3,TRBD1,18,NA,TRBJ2-3,TGTGCCAGCAGTTACGAGAGGACAGGATCCGCTAGCACAGATACGCAGTATTTT,CASSYERTGSASTDTQYF
TRBV5-4,TRBD1,17,once,TRBJ2-7,TGTGCCAGTAGCCAGCGGACAGGGGGCCCCCTATCCTACGAGCAGTACTTC,CASSQRTGGPLSYEQYF
TRBV18,NA,16,NA,TRBJ2-2,TGTGCCAGCTCACCAGGACGGGAGCCGGCCACCGGGGAGCTGTTTTTT,CASSPGREPATGELFF
TRBV6-1,NA,16,few,TRBJ2-1,TGTGCCAGCAGTGGCCTCGCGGGGATAGGGTCCGATGAGCAGTTCTTC,CASSGLAGIGSDEQFF
TRBV19,NA,15,NA,TRBJ2-7,TGTGCCAGTAGTAATAATGGCGGGCCGGTAGGCGAGCAGTACTTC,CASSNNGGPVGEQYF
TRBV11-2,TRBD2,17,once,TRBJ2-1,TGTGCCAGCAGCTGGAGAAGAAGACTAGCGGGCTACAATGAGCAGTTCTTC,CASSWRRRLAGYNEQFF
TRBV7-8,TRBD2,15,NA,TRBJ2-7,TGTGCCAGCAGCCTCGAGCGGGAGAGATCCTACGAGCAGTACTTC,CASSLERERSYEQYF
TRBV28,NA,14,NA,TRBJ2-3,TGTGCCAGCAGTTTATCTCAGGGAATAAATACGCAGTATTTT,CASSLSQGINTQYF
TRBV28,NA,18,NA,TRBJ1-1,TGTGCCAGCAGTTTAAGCCCAGCTCTTTATCGGGAGAACACTGAAGCTTTCTTT,CASSLSPALYRENTEAFF
TRBV7-2,TRBD2,15,NA,TRBJ2-7,TGTGCCAGCAGCTTGGGGGGGGTGGAGAGACTCGAGCAGTACTTC,CASSLGGVERLEQYF
TRBV6-1,NA,13,NA,TRBJ2-7,TGTGCCAGCAGTGAATTGTCCGTTGGCGAGCAGTACTTC,CASSELSVGEQYF
TRBV28,NA,12,once,TRBJ1-1,TGTGCCAGCAGTTTATGGAACACTGAAGCTTTCTTT,CASSLWNTEAFF
TRBV28,TRBD1,18,NA,TRBJ1-5,TGTGCCAGCAGTTTAAGTTTGTCGGTGGCAGGGGGGCCGAGGCCCCAGCATTTT,CASSLSLSVAGGPRPQHF
TRBV19,NA,13,NA,TRBJ1-2,TGTGCCGCCAGCCCCCAGGCTCAGTTTGGCTACACCTTC,CAASPQAQFGYTF
TRBV28,NA,12,NA,TRBJ1-5,TGTGCCAGCAGTTTACAGGGCAATCCCCAGCATTTT,CASSLQGNPQHF
TRBV19,TRBD1,16,NA,TRBJ1-2,TGTGCCAGTAGCCCCGGGACAGCCTTCTTAACGAAAGGCTACACCTTC,CASSPGTAFLTKGYTF
TRBV9,TRBD1,15,NA,TRBJ2-7,TGTGCCAGCAGCGGGACAGGGGGTGGTCGCTACGAGCAGTACTTC,CASSGTGGGRYEQYF
TRBV14,NA,18,NA,TRBJ2-7,TGTGCCAGCAGCCCCACGGTGCTAATCAGGGGACCCACCTACGAGCAGTACTTC,CASSPTVLIRGPTYEQYF
TRBV18,TRBD1,13,NA,TRBJ1-5,TGTGCCAGCTCACCAGACAGGGATCAGCCCCAGCATTTT,CASSPDRDQPQHF
TRBV7-3,TRBD1,14,NA,TRBJ2-1,TGTGCCAGCAGCACAGGGACAGGGAGCAATGAGCAGTTCTTC,CASSTGTGSNEQFF
TRBV6-1,TRBD2,18,NA,TRBJ2-7,TGTGCCAGCAGTGAACACTGGTATAGCCTAGCGGGAGCATACGAGCAGTACTTC,CASSEHWYSLAGAYEQYF
TRBV5-1,NA,14,NA,TRBJ1-1,TGCGCCAGCAGCCTGGGGAGTGGGAACACTGAAGCTTTCTTT,CASSLGSGNTEAFF